These 21 T cell receptor beta chains were all obtained from the same sample, sequenced in a study of CD8+ T cells in alopecia areata. Sequencing used cDNA as its template, made by extracting RNA and reverse transcribing it. Assay: immunoSEQ multiplex PCR; the TCRdb copy retains only in-frame clones and omits some. The sample comprises 250,000 to 300,000 clones, roughly 64% of which are singletons, and roughly 1.8% rests with the top ten. Specified treatment: oral pan-JAK inhibitor, 5-10 mg twice daily. The specimen comprised CD4+ T cells sorted from blood, sampled at week 24, from a patient treated with tofacitinib. The source of these receptors is a human donor with alopecia areata.

In regard to this clone: Other nucleotide sequences in the sample specify the same CDR3. The chain couples TRBV25-1 to TRBJ1-2; a possible D gene is TRBD1 (5 bases). Germline CDR1 is MGHDK and CDR2 is SYGVNS. V lost 9 bases and J lost 0, with 8 bases in between. The CDR3 totals 12 residues. The DNA for the CDR3 is TGTGCCAGTTCACAGGCTAACTATGGCTACACCTTC. It is translated as CASSQANYGYTF.

This clone has only one observation. The rearrangement joins TRBV7-2 to TRBJ2-5; TRBD2 matches 8 bases. Germline V gene data show CDR1 as SGHTA and CDR2 as FQGNSA. With V trimmed by 5 bases and J by 2 bases, 7 bases remained unmatched. This CDR3 region has 15 residues. The CDR3 bases are TGTGCCAGCAGCCGGGGGGGCCTGGGGCAAGAGACCCAGTACTTC. Amino acid sequence: CASSRGGLGQETQYF.

The chain has TRBV30 and TRBJ2-7, with 8 bases fitting TRBD2. CDR1 and CDR2 from the germline V gene are GTSNPN and SVGIG (reference sequence). The CDR3 has 14 residues. The V and J ends lost 3 bases and 5 bases, in that order; junction bases with no gene match: 9. CDR3 sequence: CAWSHRAGGNEQYF. The CDR3 DNA reads as TGTGCCTGGAGCCATCGGGCGGGGGGTAACGAGCAGTACTTC.

In the case of this clone: Other nucleotide sequences in the sample specify the same CDR3. The V call is TRBV2, the J call TRBJ2-3; D unclear. V lost 4 bases, J lost 1 base, and 6 bases lay in between. The CDR3 consists of 13 residues. CDR1 and CDR2 from the germline V gene are SNHLY and FYNNEI. The CDR3 bases are TGTGCCAGCAGTGGCCAGGGCACAGATACGCAGTATTTT. Amino acid sequence: CASSGQGTDTQYF.

The chain recombines TRBV15 with TRBJ2-7, with D possibly TRBD1 on 6 matching bases. V lost 4 bases to trimming and J lost 7 bases, with 11 bases between them. Germline assignment: CDR1 LNHNV and CDR2 YYDKDF (reference sequence). This CDR3 has 12 residues. CDR3 DNA sequence: TGTGCCACCAGCACACATAGGGGGGAGCAGTACTTC. It specifies CATSTHRGEQYF.

This clone occurred many times. The CDR3 DNA reads TGCGCCAGCAGCCACACAGGGGAGCAGTACTTC. As protein: CASSHTGEQYF. The chain carries TRBV4-1 and TRBJ2-7; maybe TRBD1 (6 bases). CDR3 size: 11 residues. Germline values: CDR1 MGHRA, CDR2 YSYEKL. V lost 3 bases to trimming and J lost 7 bases, with 7 bases between them.

The chain uses TRBV30 and TRBJ1-5; TRBD1 matches at 8 bases. Unmatched junction bases numbered 8, after V lost 3 bases and J lost 4 bases. The germline gives CDR1 GTSNPN, CDR2 SVGIG (reference sequence). This CDR3 is built from 15 residues. The DNA for the CDR3 is TGTGCCTGGAGCTCAGGGAGGACAGGGAATCAGCCCCAGCATTTT. Translated: CAWSSGRTGNQPQHF.

The chain links TRBV7-6 to TRBJ1-4, with 7 bases that match TRBD1. Trimming removed 3 bases from V and 7 bases from J; junction bases left unmatched: 8. The CDR3 has 15 residues. The germline CDR1 and CDR2 sequences are SGHVS and FNYEAQ. The CDR3 sequence is CASSFAGGKGEKLFF. The CDR3 nucleotides are TGTGCCAGCAGCTTTGCAGGGGGGAAGGGTGAAAAACTGTTTTTT.

The J gene is TRBJ2-3, the V gene TRBV28; 7 nucleotides align to TRBD2. V dropped 4 bases and J dropped 0; count of bases not matched to a gene: 7. Germline assignment: CDR1 MDHEN and CDR2 SYDVKM. The CDR3 has 16 residues. The CDR3 reads CASSSKRGSSTDTQYF. CDR3 bases: TGTGCCAGCAGTTCTAAGCGGGGTTCTAGCACAGATACGCAGTATTTT.

This clone has only one observation. The V gene is TRBV7-2, the J gene TRBJ2-7, with unresolved D. This CDR3 is 16 amino acids long. Germline V gene data show CDR1 as SGHTA and CDR2 as FQGNSA. Deletions cut 1 base from V and 1 base from J, with 14 bases between. Here the CDR3 reads CASSLGGRGGSYEQYF. DNA of the CDR3: TGTGCCAGCAGCTTAGGGGGTAGAGGCGGTTCCTACGAGCAGTACTTC.

The chain carries TRBV15 and TRBJ1-1; D unclear. In germline, CDR1 is LNHNV, CDR2 YYDKDF (reference sequence). The CDR3 loop spans 14 amino acids. The V end was cut by 0 bases, the J end by 5 bases, with 10 bases between. DNA of the CDR3: TGTGCCACCAGCAGAGAGGCGGGTGCGACTGAAGCTTTCTTT. Translated: CATSREAGATEAFF.

V is TRBV15 and J is TRBJ2-2; D is undetermined. The V gene lost 0 bases and the J gene lost 8 bases, with 28 bases spanning the gap. The CDR3 spans 20 residues. Germline CDR1 reads LNHNV; CDR2 reads YYDKDF (reference sequence). The CDR3 loop reads CATSRDTPQGRGEHLGELFF. In DNA, the CDR3 is TGTGCCACCAGCAGAGATACCCCTCAAGGGCGCGGTGAACACCTTGGGGAGCTGTTTTTT.

This clone was detected once. The CDR3 DNA reads TGTGCCAGCAGCCCGACGGGGTACACTGAAGCTTTCTTT. Amino acid sequence: CASSPTGYTEAFF. This sequence joins TRBV28 and TRBJ1-1; no definite D call. There are 13 residues in the CDR3. V was clipped by 6 bases and J by 3 bases, with 11 bases between them. Germline CDR1 MDHEN, CDR2 SYDVKM.

The rearrangement joins TRBV9 to TRBJ2-5; D ambiguous. CDR1 and CDR2 (germline): SGDLS, YYNGEE. The CDR3 is 15 amino acids. V lost 4 bases and J lost 0, with 13 bases in between. DNA for the CDR3: TGTGCCAGCAGCCCTAGGCCTCAGTACCAAGAGACCCAGTACTTC. Translating it yields CASSPRPQYQETQYF.

The J gene is TRBJ2-5, the V gene TRBV5-4; unclear D gene. The CDR3 runs 12 residues. V lost 4 bases and J 5 bases, leaving 9 bases between the germline ends. The V gene's germline CDR1 is SGHNT and CDR2 YYREEE (reference sequence). Here the CDR3 DNA reads TGTGCCAGCAGCCCGGATATGGAGACCCAGTACTTC. This translates into CASSPDMETQYF.

V and J are TRBV29-1 and TRBJ1-3, with D perhaps TRBD1 (5 bases). V gave up 3 bases and J gave up 4 bases, with 10 bases separating them. The CDR3 is made up of 13 amino acids. The germline V gene has CDR1 SQVTM and CDR2 ANQGSEA. Here the CDR3 reads CSVEFGGGNTIYF. The CDR3 region has the DNA TGCAGCGTTGAGTTTGGGGGAGGAAACACCATATATTTT. Based on the CDR3 plus reference TRBV29-1 and TRBJ1-3, the full variable domain is SAVISQKPSRDICQRGTSLTIQCQVDSQVTMMFWYRQQPGQSLTLIATANQGSEATYESGFVIDKFPISRPNLTFSTLTVSNMSPEDSSIYLCSVEFGGGNTIYFGEGSWLTVV.

The chain links TRBV5-4 to TRBJ2-7; 9 bases are shared with TRBD1. V shed 5 bases and J 5 bases; nucleotides not matched to a gene: 8. Germline-derived CDR1 and CDR2 are SGHNT and YYREEE (reference sequence). The CDR3 is 14 residues long. CDR3: CASRPRDRVHEQYF. DNA for the CDR3: TGTGCCAGCAGGCCCCGGGACAGGGTCCACGAGCAGTACTTC.

As DNA, the CDR3 is TGTGCCAGCACTAGGACGGGATCCGAAGCTTTCTTT. This sequence encodes CASTRTGSEAFF. The chain employs TRBV6-5 and TRBJ1-1; D uncertain. The germline gives CDR1 MNHEY, CDR2 SVGAGI. CDR3 length equals 12 residues. The V end lost 7 bases, the J end lost 8 bases, and 14 bases lay between the germline ends.

The chain couples TRBV6-5 to TRBJ1-1; 7 positions agree with TRBD1. The CDR3 runs to 12 residues. The V gene end was trimmed by 6 bases and the J gene end by 4 bases; junction bases not matched to a gene: 2. Germline CDR1 reads MNHEY; CDR2 reads SVGAGI. The CDR3 here is CASSRGTTEAFF. The CDR3 coding sequence is TGTGCCAGCAGCAGGGGGACCACTGAAGCTTTCTTT.

This sequence joins TRBV4-1 and TRBJ2-1, with TRBD1 matching 8 bases. This CDR3 has 15 residues. The germline gives CDR1 MGHRA, CDR2 YSYEKL. Germline trimming cut 2 bases from V and 7 bases from J; bases unmatched to any gene: 7. This chain's CDR3 is CASSQPRGPGNEQFF. CDR3 coding DNA: TGCGCCAGCAGCCAACCCAGGGGGCCAGGGAATGAGCAGTTCTTC.

The J gene is TRBJ2-5, the V gene TRBV30, with TRBD1 as a possible D gene (6 bases). The germline V gene has CDR1 GTSNPN and CDR2 SVGIG (reference sequence). The CDR3 has 13 residues. Trimming took 8 bases from V and 2 from J, leaving 15 bases between them. The CDR3 loop is CAGKGQWQETQYF. In DNA, the CDR3 is TGTGCCGGAAAAGGACAGTGGCAAGAGACCCAGTACTTC.